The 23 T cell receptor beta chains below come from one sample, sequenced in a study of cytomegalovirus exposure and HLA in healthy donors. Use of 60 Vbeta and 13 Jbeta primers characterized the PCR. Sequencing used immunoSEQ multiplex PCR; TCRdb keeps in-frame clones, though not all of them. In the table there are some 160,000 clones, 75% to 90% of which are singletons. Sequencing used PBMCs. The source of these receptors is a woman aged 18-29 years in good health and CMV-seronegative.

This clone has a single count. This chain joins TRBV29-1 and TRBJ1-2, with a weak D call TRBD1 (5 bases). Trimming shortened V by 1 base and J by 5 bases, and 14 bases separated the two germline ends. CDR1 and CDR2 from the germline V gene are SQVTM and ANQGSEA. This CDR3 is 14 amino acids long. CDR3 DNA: TGCAGCGTTGAAGGGCGGGGGATGGGGTATGGCTACACCTTC. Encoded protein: CSVEGRGMGYGYTF.

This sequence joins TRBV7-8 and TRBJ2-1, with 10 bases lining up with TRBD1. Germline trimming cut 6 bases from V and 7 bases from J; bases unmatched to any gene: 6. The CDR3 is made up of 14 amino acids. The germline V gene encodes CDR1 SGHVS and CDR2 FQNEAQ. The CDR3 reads CASRGTGAWNEQFF. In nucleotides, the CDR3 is TGTGCCAGCAGAGGGACAGGGGCGTGGAATGAGCAGTTCTTC.

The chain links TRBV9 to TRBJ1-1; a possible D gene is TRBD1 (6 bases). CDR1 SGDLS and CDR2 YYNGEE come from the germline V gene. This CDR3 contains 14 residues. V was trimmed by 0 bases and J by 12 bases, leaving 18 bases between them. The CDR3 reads CASSVDQAGELTFF. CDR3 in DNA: TGTGCCAGCAGCGTAGACCAGGCAGGGGAGCTGACTTTCTTT.

This CDR3 reads CAISGSSYNSPLHF. The CDR3 nucleotides are TGTGCCATCAGTGGTAGCTCCTATAATTCACCCCTCCACTTT. The J gene is TRBJ1-6, the V gene TRBV10-3; D uncertain. The germline V gene has CDR1 ENHRY and CDR2 SYGVKD. Trimming took off 4 bases at V and 0 bases at J, with 4 bases between the two ends. The CDR3 consists of 14 residues.

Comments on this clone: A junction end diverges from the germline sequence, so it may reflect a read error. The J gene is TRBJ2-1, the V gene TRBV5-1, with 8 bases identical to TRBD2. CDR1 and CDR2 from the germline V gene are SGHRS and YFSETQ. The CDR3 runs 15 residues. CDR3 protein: CASSLAAVRGGSGVF. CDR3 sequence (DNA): TGCGCCAGCAGCTTGGCCGCGGTACGGGGGGGTTCAGGGGTCTTC.

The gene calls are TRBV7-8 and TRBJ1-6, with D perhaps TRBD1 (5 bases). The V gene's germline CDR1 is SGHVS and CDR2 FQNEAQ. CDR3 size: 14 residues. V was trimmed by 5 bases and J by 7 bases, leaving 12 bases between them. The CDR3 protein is CASSKRDGNSPLHF. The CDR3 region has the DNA TGTGCCAGCAGCAAGCGGGACGGCAATTCACCCCTCCACTTT.

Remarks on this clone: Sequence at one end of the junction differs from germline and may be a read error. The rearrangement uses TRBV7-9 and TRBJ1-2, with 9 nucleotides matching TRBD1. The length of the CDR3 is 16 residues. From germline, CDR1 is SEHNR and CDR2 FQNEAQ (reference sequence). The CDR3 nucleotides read TGTTCCAGCAGCTTAGATGGGACAGGGATTAACTATGGCTACACCTTC. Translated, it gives CSSSLDGTGINYGYTF. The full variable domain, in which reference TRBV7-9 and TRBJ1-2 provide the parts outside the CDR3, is DTGVSQNPRHKITKRGQNVTFRCDPISEHNRLYWYRQTLGQGPEFLTYFQNEAQLEKSRLLSDRFSAERPKGSFSTLEIQRTEQGDSAMYLCSSSLDGTGINYGYTFGSGTRLTVV.

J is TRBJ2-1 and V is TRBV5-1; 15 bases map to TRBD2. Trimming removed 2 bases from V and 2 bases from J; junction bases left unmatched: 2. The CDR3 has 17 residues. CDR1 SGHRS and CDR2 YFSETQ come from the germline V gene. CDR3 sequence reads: CASSFRTSGGAYNEQFF. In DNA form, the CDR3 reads TGCGCCAGCAGCTTTAGGACTAGCGGGGGGGCCTACAATGAGCAGTTCTTC.

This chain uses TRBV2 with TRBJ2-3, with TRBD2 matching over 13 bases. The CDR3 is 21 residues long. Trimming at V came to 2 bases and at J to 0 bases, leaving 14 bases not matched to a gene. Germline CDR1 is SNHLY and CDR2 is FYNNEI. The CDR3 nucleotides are TGTGCCAGCAGTGAATTCCCCCCGGGGACTAGCGGGGCCTATAGCACAGATACGCAGTATTTT. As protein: CASSEFPPGTSGAYSTDTQYF. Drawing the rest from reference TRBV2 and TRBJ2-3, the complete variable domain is EPEVTQTPSHQVTQMGQEVILRCVPISNHLYFYWYRQILGQKVEFLVSFYNNEISEKSEIFDDQFSVERPDGSNFTLKIRSTKLEDSAMYFCASSEFPPGTSGAYSTDTQYFGPGTRLTVL.

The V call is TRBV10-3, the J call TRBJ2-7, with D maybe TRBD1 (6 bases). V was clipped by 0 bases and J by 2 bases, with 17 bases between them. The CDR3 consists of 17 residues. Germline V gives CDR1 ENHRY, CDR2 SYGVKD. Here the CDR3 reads CAISESMVDRRAYEQYF. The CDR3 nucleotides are TGTGCCATCAGTGAGTCGATGGTAGACAGGCGGGCCTACGAGCAGTACTTC.

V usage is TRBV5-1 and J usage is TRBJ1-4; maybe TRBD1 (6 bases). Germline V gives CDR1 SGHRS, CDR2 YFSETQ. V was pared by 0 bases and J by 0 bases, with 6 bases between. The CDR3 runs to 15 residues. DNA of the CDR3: TGCGCCAGCAGCTTGGGGGGGCCAACTAATGAAAAACTGTTTTTT. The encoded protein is CASSLGGPTNEKLFF.

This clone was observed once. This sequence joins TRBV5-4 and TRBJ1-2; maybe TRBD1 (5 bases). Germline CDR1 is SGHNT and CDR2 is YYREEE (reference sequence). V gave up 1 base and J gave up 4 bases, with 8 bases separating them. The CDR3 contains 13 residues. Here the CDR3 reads CASSLQGGYGYTF. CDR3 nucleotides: TGTGCCAGCAGCTTGCAGGGCGGCTATGGCTACACCTTC.

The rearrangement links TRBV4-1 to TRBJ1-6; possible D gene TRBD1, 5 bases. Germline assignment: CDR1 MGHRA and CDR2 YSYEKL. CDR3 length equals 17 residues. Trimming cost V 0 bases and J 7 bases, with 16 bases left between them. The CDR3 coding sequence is TGCGCCAGCAGCCAAGAAAGGGCGACAGTAGCAAATTCACCCCTCCACTTT. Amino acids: CASSQERATVANSPLHF.

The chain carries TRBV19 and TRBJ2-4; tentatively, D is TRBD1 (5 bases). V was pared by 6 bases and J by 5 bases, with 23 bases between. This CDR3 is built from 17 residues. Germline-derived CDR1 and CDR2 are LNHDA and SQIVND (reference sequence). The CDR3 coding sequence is TGTGCCAGTAGGGGGTGGGCTTCAGGGTTAACCCAAAACATTCAGTACTTC. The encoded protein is CASRGWASGLTQNIQYF.

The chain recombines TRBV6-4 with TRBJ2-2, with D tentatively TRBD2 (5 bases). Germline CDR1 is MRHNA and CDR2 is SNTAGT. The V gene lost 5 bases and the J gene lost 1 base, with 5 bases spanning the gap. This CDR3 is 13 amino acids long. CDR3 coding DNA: TGTGCCAGCAGTAGCGGGAACACCGGGGAGCTGTTTTTT. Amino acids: CASSSGNTGELFF.

The CDR3 spells CASTQGQIQNTEAFF. CDR3 nucleotide sequence: TGCGCCAGCACCCAGGGGCAGATCCAGAACACTGAAGCTTTCTTT. The chain recombines TRBV5-1 with TRBJ1-1; possibly TRBD1 for D (6 bases). Trimming left V 6 bases short and J 1 base short, with 16 bases between. The CDR3 consists of 15 residues. The V gene's germline CDR1 is SGHRS and CDR2 YFSETQ.

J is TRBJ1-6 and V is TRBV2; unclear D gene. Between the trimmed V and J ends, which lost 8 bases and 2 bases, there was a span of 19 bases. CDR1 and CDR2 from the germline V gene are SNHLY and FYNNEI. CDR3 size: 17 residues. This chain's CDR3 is CASDYPGSSAYNSPLHF. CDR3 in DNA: TGTGCCAGCGATTATCCGGGATCAAGCGCCTATAATTCACCCCTCCACTTT.

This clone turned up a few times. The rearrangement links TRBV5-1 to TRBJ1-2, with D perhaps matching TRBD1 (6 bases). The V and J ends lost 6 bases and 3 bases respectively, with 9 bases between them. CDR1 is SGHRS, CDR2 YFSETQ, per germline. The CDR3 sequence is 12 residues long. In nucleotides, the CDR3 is TGCGCCAGCACAGGGGATCACTATGGCTACACCTTC. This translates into CASTGDHYGYTF. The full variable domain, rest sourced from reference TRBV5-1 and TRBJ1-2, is KAGVTQTPRYLIKTRGQQVTLSCSPISGHRSVSWYQQTPGQGLQFLFEYFSETQRNKGNFPGRFSGRQFSNSRSEMNVSTLELGDSALYLCASTGDHYGYTFGSGTRLTVV.

The CDR3: CASSVSPDSIDEQFF. The CDR3 DNA sequence: TGTGCCAGCAGCGTAAGTCCGGACAGCATCGATGAGCAGTTCTTC. The chain links TRBV9 to TRBJ2-1; D is possibly TRBD1 (6 bases). In germline, CDR1 is SGDLS, CDR2 YYNGEE. The CDR3 is made up of 15 amino acids. V shed 1 base and J shed 8 bases, with 16 bases lying between them.

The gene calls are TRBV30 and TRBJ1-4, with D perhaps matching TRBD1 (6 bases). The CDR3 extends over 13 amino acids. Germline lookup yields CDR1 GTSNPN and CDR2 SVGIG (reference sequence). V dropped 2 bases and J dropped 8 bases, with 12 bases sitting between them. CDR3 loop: CAWSYRDTEKLFF. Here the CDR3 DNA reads TGTGCCTGGAGTTACAGGGATACCGAAAAACTGTTTTTT.

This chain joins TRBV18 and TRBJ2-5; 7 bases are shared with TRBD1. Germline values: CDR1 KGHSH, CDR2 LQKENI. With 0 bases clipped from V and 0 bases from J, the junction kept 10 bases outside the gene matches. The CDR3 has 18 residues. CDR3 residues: CASSPPRTGQANQETQYF. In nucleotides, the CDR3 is TGTGCCAGCTCACCACCGAGAACCGGACAGGCAAACCAAGAGACCCAGTACTTC.

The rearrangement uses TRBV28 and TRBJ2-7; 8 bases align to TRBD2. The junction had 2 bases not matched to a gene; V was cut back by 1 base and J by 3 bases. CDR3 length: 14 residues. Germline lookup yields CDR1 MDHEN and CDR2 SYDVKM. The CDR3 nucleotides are TGTGCCAGCAGTTTATCGGGGGGGCACTACGAGCAGTACTTC. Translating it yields CASSLSGGHYEQYF.

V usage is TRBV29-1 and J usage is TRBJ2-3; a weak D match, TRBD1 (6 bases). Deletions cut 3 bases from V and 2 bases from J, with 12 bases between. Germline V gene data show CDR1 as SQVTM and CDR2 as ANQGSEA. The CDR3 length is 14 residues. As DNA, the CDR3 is TGCAGCGTTGAGCAGGGGACCCACACAGATACGCAGTATTTT. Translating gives CSVEQGTHTDTQYF.